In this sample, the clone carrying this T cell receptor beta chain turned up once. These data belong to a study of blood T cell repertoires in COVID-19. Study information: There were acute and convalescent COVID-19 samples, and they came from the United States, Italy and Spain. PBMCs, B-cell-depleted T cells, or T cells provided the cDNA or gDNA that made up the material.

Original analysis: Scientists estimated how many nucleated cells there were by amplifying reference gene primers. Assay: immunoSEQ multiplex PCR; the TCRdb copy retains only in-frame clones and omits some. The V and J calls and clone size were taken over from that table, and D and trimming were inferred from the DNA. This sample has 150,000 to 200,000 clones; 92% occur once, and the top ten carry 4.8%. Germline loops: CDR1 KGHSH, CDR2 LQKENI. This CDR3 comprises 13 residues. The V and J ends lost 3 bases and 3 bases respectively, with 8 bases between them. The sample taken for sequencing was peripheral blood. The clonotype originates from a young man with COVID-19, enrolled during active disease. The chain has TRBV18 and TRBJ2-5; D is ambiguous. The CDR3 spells CASSPPGKETQYF. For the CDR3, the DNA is TGTGCCAGCTCACCCCCAGGAAAAGAGACCCAGTACTTC.